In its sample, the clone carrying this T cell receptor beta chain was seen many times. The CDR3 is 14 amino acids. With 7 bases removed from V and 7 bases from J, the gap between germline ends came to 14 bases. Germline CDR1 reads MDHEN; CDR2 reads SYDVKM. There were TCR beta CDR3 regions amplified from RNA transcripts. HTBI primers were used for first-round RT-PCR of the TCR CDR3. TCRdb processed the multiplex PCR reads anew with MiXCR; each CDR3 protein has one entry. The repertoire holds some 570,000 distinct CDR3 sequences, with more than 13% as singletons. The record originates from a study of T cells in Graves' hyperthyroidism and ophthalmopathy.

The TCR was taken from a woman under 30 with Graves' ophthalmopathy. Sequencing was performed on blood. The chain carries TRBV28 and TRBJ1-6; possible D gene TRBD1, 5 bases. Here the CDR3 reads CASTRGAKNSPLHF. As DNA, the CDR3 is TGTGCCAGCACCCGAGGGGCGAAGAATTCACCCCTCCACTTT.